This T cell receptor beta chain comes out of a study of immune evolution from preneoplasia to lung adenocarcinoma (dated by TCRdb to the early 2020s). Concerning the study at large: Immune contexture across lung adenocarcinoma precursors and invasive adenocarcinoma was profiled using immune gene expression, TCR sequencing and multiplex immunofluorescence. According to the study, over a hundred samples went through TCR sequencing. The overall cohort was made up of some 49 patients with pulmonary nodules who had surgical resection. Resected precursor lesions (AAH, AIS, MIA) and invasive adenocarcinomas were compared with paired morphologically normal lung tissue. Class I HLA alleles were inferred from exome data with POLYSOLVER, and allele-specific HLA loss was detected with LOHHLA. Sample size was determined by specimen availability and not by a prior power calculation. TCR sequencing data were obtained from under 60 patients. Whole exome sequencing and methylation data from the same cohort of nodules were integrated with the immune data. General conclusions and limits of the study: The highest top T cell clone frequencies were observed in normal lung, and a progressive decrease in top T cell clone frequencies appeared to occur from AAH through AIS, MIA and invasive adenocarcinoma. Because all patients were from Japan and China, applicability to Western populations was uncertain. Clonality was highest in normal lung, while later-stage lesions appeared to show lower clonality but higher T cell density and diversity. Findings were based on association rather than direct causation; larger cohorts with long-term follow-up and longitudinal biopsies were deemed needed.

Resection was performed on patients in Japan or China between the mid-2010s and the late 2010s. Two lung cancer pathologists independently confirmed the histologic diagnosis of each case on H&E slides. FFPE tissue was used for DNA isolation with the AllPrep DNA/RNA FFPE Kit. TCR beta CDR3 regions were sequenced from DNA using the immunoSEQ hsTCRbeta Kit. For the original study's pipeline: The ImmunoSEQ Analyzer was used to analyse the TCR sequencing data. T cell clonality was defined as 1 minus Pielou's evenness, as computed on productive rearrangements. To measure T cell diversity, the inverse Simpson index was applied to productive templates. T cell density was TCR beta template counts normalized to usable DNA, estimated by amplifying and sequencing housekeeping genes. TCR metrics were compared across histologic stages using two-sided Kruskal-Wallis tests. The immuneACCESS repertoire file appears here via TCRdb, limited to in-frame rearrangements. These files lack a portion of the clones; in checked studies, under half of the deficit traces to unresolved V genes, and the cause of the others is not known. The V and J calls and the clone size are those of that table, but D and trimming were determined from the DNA. The sample table lists around 10,000 clones, 76% of them with a count of one. The top ten constitute under 30% of the sample.

There are a few counts of this clone. It lacks a known antigen. Per-nucleotide qualities are absent, and no much larger clonotype sits a single base away. Trimming takes 5 bases from V and 1 base from J, and the germline ends sit 8 bases apart. The germline V gene yields SGHTA for CDR1 and FQGNSA for CDR2. The CDR3 holds 13 amino acids from the cysteine to the phenylalanine. The read is trimmed to its CDR3 DNA, 39 bases read in frame from base 1. Recombination connected TRBV7-2 to TRBJ1-1; no D gene call is confident. The sample was FFPE normal lung tissue adjacent to the tumor. The TCR sequence derives from a person aged 55 to 69 with lung adenocarcinoma. Some clones in this sample may be carry-over from other donors' samples. For the CDR3, the sequence is CASSRSGNTEAFF. At the DNA level, the sequence is TGTGCCAGCAGCAGATCCGGGAACACTGAAGCTTTCTTT.